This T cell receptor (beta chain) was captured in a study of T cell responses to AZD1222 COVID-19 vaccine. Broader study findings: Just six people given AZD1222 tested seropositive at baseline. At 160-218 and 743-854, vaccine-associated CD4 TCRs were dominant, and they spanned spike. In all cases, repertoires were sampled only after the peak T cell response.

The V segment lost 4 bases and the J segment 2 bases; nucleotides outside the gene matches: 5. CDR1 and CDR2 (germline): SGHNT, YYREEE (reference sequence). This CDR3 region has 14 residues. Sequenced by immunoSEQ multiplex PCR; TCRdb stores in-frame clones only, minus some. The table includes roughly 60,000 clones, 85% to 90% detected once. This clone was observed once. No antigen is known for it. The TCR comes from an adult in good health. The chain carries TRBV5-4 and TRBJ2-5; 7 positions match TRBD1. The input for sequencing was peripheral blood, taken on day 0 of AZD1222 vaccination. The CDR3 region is CASSIQGDQETQYF. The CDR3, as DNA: TGTGCCAGCAGCATTCAGGGGGATCAAGAGACCCAGTACTTC.